The count of the clone carrying this TCR beta chain is one. Looked up from germline, CDR1 is MDHEN and CDR2 is SYDVKM. V was trimmed by 6 bases and J by 2 bases, leaving 20 bases between them. This CDR3 has 17 residues. Original data processing: The authors estimated nucleated cell counts from reference gene primer amplification. Using immunoSEQ multiplex PCR, the repertoire was profiled, and TCRdb retains in-frame clones only, with some absent. That table gives V, J and clone size, and the DNA gave D and trimming. The sample carries under 300,000 clones, just under 85% recorded once. The data were obtained in a study of blood T cell repertoires in COVID-19. Study information: The United States, Italy and Spain supplied acute and convalescent COVID-19 samples. Sources were T cells, B-cell-depleted T cells, or PBMCs; the material itself was cDNA or gDNA.

The receptor's source is a woman over 75 with acute or convalescent COVID-19. V gene TRBV28 combines with J gene TRBJ2-1, with D perhaps matching TRBD2 (7 bases). The material sequenced was peripheral blood. CDR3 sequence (DNA): TGTGCCAGCAGCCCGGGAATTGGGGGGGCCACCTACAATGAGCAGTTCTTC. It translates to CASSPGIGGATYNEQFF.